The present T cell receptor beta chain was sequenced within a study of tumor-infiltrating lymphocytes in localized non-small cell lung cancer. Notes on the study in general: Not all patients were TCR sequenced, owing to tissue quantity.

Assay used: immunoSEQ multiplex PCR; TCRdb lists only in-frame clones, some missing. This table has approximately 6,400 clones, more than 65% appearing once. Turning to this clone: What it binds is not known.

Germline CDR1 is SGHAT and CDR2 is FQNNGV. There are 14 residues in the CDR3. V was cut by 2 bases and J by 3 bases, with 11 bases left in between. The chain combines TRBV11-2 with TRBJ2-7, with D possibly called TRBD1 or TRBD2 (6 bases each). The TCR comes from a human donor with non-small cell lung cancer. Sequenced: lung tumor tissue. CDR3 protein: CASSLNAGHYEQYF. Written as DNA, the CDR3 is TGTGCCAGCAGCTTAAATGCGGGACACTACGAGCAGTACTTC.